This T cell receptor beta chain emerged from a study of regulatory T cells in long-lasting Graves disease. Germline lookup yields CDR1 MNHNS and CDR2 SASEGT. Trimming took off 6 bases at V and 5 bases at J, with 8 bases between the two ends. CDR3 length: 12 amino acids. The sample's time point: newly diagnosed GD, antithyroid drugs for less than 3 months. PBMC RNA served as the TCR library source. For TCR beta, libraries came from iRepertoire HTBI primers and Arm-PCR of CDR3 regions. TCRdb called the multiplex PCR reads again in MiXCR, with one record for every CDR3 protein. The sample shows hundreds of thousands of distinct CDR3 sequences, 15% to 20% of them seen only once. The study, taken as a whole, reports: TCR diversity was lower in persistent than newly diagnosed Graves' disease.

Comments on this clonotype: Its target is unknown. Given a much more abundant clone one base away, this may be a read error.

The genes are TRBV6-1 and TRBJ1-5; tentative D call: TRBD1 (5 bases). The specimen comprised peripheral blood mononuclear cells (PBMCs), sampled at new diagnosis, from a patient treated with antithyroid drugs. The TCR comes from a female donor with Graves disease. CDR3 in DNA: TGTGCCAGCAGGAAAGGGGATCAGCCCCAGCATTTT. Protein product: CASRKGDQPQHF.